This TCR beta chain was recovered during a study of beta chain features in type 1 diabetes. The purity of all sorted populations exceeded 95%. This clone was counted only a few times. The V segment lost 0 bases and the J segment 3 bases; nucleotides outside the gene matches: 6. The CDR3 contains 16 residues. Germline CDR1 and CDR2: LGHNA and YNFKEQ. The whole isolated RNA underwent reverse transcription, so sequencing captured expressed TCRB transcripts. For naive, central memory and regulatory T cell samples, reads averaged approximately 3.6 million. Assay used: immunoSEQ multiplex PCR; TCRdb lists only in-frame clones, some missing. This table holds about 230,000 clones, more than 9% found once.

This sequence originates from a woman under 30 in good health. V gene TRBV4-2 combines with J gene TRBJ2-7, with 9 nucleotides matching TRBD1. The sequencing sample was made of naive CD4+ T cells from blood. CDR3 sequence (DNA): TGTGCCAGCAGCCAAGATGATCGGGACAGGGTCTACGAGCAGTACTTC. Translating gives CASSQDDRDRVYEQYF.